This section outlines one T cell receptor (beta chain) sequence together with its context. What it binds is not known. Healthy donors formed controls matched for age and sex. This sample is drawn from a study of CD8 T cells in Susac syndrome. Study findings and constraints: The study conceded that its TCR sequencing and HLA analysis involved relatively few individuals.

Random hexamers were used to reverse transcribe 0.5 to 1 ug of RNA. One entry per CDR3 protein, called by TCRdb with MiXCR from the immunoSEQ multiplex PCR reads. The table has about 130,000 distinct CDR3 sequences, around 96% seen once; the top ten hold around 0.12%. V lost 2 bases to trimming and J lost 6 bases, with 4 bases between them. The CDR3 loop spans 11 amino acids. The germline CDR1 and CDR2 sequences are LGHDT and YNNKEL (reference sequence). The V and J genes are TRBV3-1 and TRBJ1-1; D remains unclear. The sequenced sample consisted of CD4+ T cells from PBMCs. The TCR comes from a human donor in good health. The CDR3 protein is CASSQFAEAFF. The CDR3, as DNA: TGTGCCAGCAGCCAATTTGCTGAAGCTTTCTTT.